This T cell receptor beta chain was obtained from a study of PD-1 blockade in classical Hodgkin lymphoma. TCRdb keeps only in-frame clones here, not all; method: immunoSEQ multiplex PCR. The sample has about 36,000 clones, around 63% seen once; the top ten hold roughly 14%. The CDR3 runs 14 residues. Germline V gene data show CDR1 as MNHNS and CDR2 as SASEGT. Germline trimming cut 4 bases from V and 6 bases from J; bases unmatched to any gene: 7. Brentuximab vedotin exposure varied among the patients, all of whom had relapsed after autologous stem cell transplantation. Findings of the study overall: Significant TCR diversity gains by C4D1 occurred in CD4+ but not CD8+ cells.

A note on this clone: Its matching antigen is unknown.

The source was peripheral blood mononuclear cells (PBMCs), collected before the second cycle of nivolumab. The receptor comes from a human donor with classical Hodgkin lymphoma. The gene calls are TRBV6-1 and TRBJ1-1; 8 positions agree with TRBD1. CDR3 sequence (DNA): TGTGCCAGCAGTGGCGGGCAGGGGGCATCTGAAGCTTTCTTT. Its translation: CASSGGQGASEAFF.